This passage covers 10 T cell receptor beta chains from one sample sequenced in a study of long-term antiretroviral therapy in people with HIV. They ran version v3.0 of the immunoSEQ assay at survey level. Measured with immunoSEQ multiplex PCR; TCRdb has only the in-frame clones, and not every one. The sample records 20,000 to 25,000 clones, around 77% being singletons. The sequenced sample was unsorted PBMCs, obtained around 1.7 years before starting antiretroviral therapy. The receptors originated from a woman aged 40 to 50 with HIV.

With regard to this clone: In the same sample, other DNA sequences code for this CDR3. J is TRBJ2-5 and V is TRBV5-1; 16 bases are a match to TRBD2. Trimming took 3 bases from V and 2 from J; bases not matched to a gene: 7. The germline CDR1 and CDR2 sequences are SGHRS and YFSETQ. The CDR3 covers 18 residues. Here the CDR3 DNA reads TGCGCCAGCAGCTGGGGGACTAGCGGGAGGGCCTCACAAGAGACCCAGTACTTC. It codes for CASSWGTSGRASQETQYF.

This chain links TRBV19 with TRBJ2-1, with TRBD2 matching 7 bases. V lost 2 bases and J lost 0; bases outside the gene matches: 1. The CDR3 has 15 residues. Germline V gene sequence: CDR1 LNHDA, CDR2 SQIVND (reference sequence). The CDR3 DNA reads TGTGCCAGTAGTATATCGGGGGGCTCCTACAATGAGCAGTTCTTC. It codes for CASSISGGSYNEQFF.

The chain is built from TRBV6-5 and TRBJ2-7; tentative D call: TRBD1 (6 bases). The CDR3 is 15 residues long. V dropped 0 bases and J dropped 0 bases, with 9 bases sitting between them. Germline values: CDR1 MNHEY, CDR2 SVGAGI. CDR3 nucleotide sequence: TGTGCCAGCAGTTACTCATTCAGGGGCTCCTACGAGCAGTACTTC. Translating gives CASSYSFRGSYEQYF.

The rearrangement uses TRBV4-3 and TRBJ2-5, with TRBD1 as a possible D gene (5 bases). The CDR3 loop spans 16 amino acids. The germline V and J ends were trimmed by 4 bases and 5 bases, with 20 bases remaining between them. Germline CDR1 LGHNA, CDR2 YSLEER. The CDR3 DNA reads as TGCGCCAGCAGCCCGTCCTTCTCTTCAGGGTGGGAGACCCAGTACTTC. Residues: CASSPSFSSGWETQYF.

This clone was detected a few times. V gene TRBV30 combines with J gene TRBJ2-7; 7 bases match TRBD1. With 3 bases clipped from V and 7 bases from J, the junction kept 3 bases outside the gene matches. Germline-derived CDR1 and CDR2 are GTSNPN and SVGIG (reference sequence). This CDR3 comprises 11 residues. The CDR3 loop reads CAWSAGGEQYF. CDR3 bases: TGTGCCTGGAGCGCAGGGGGAGAGCAGTACTTC.

The V and J genes are TRBV29-1 and TRBJ2-1, with TRBD1 matching 7 bases. The germline V gene encodes CDR1 SQVTM and CDR2 ANQGSEA. The CDR3 covers 13 residues. Trimming at V came to 8 bases and at J to 2 bases, leaving 6 bases not matched to a gene. The CDR3 DNA follows: TGCAGCCCCCAAGGGGGCGCCTACAATGAGCAGTTCTTC. This encodes CSPQGGAYNEQFF.

The rearrangement uses TRBV19 and TRBJ1-2, with 7 nucleotides matching TRBD1. Per germline, CDR1 LNHDA and CDR2 SQIVND (reference sequence). The CDR3 covers 13 residues. The trim removed 10 bases at V and 6 bases at J, leaving 11 bases unmatched. The DNA for the CDR3 is TGTGCCATTACCGACAGGGTAAAAGATGGCTACACCTTC. This gives the protein CAITDRVKDGYTF.

The CDR3 protein is CASSPPWINSGNTIYF. The CDR3 DNA sequence: TGTGCCAGCTCACCACCCTGGATCAACTCTGGAAACACCATATATTTT. The gene calls are TRBV18 and TRBJ1-3; D uncertain. Trimming cost V 0 bases and J 0 bases, with 9 bases left between them. Per germline, CDR1 KGHSH and CDR2 LQKENI. This CDR3 is built from 16 residues.

The V and J genes are TRBV30 and TRBJ2-1, with 7 bases fitting TRBD1. The germline gives CDR1 GTSNPN, CDR2 SVGIG (reference sequence). The CDR3 length is 12 residues. The V and J ends lost 8 bases and 7 bases, in that order; junction bases with no gene match: 8. The CDR3 here is CAGDQGVNEQFF. The CDR3 nucleotides read TGTGCCGGGGACCAGGGGGTGAATGAGCAGTTCTTC.

The V and J genes are TRBV18 and TRBJ1-4; D call uncertain. The CDR3 runs 15 residues. Deletions cut 2 bases from V and 0 bases from J, with 7 bases between. Germline CDR1 KGHSH, CDR2 LQKENI. CDR3 sequence: CASSPEQTTNEKLFF. The CDR3, as DNA: TGTGCCAGCTCACCAGAACAGACAACTAATGAAAAACTGTTTTTT. The variable domain in full, with the rest retrieved from reference TRBV18 and TRBJ1-4, is NAGVMQNPRHLVRRRGQEARLRCSPMKGHSHVYWYRQLPEEGLKFMVYLQKENIIDESGMPKERFSAEFPKEGPSILRIQQVVRGDSAAYFCASSPEQTTNEKLFFGSGTQLSVL.